A single sample is the source of the 9 T cell receptor beta chains below, sequenced in a study of technical replicates of blood from several donors. The repertoire was sequenced with immunoSEQ multiplex PCR; TCRdb's copy has only in-frame clones and lacks some. The sample lists about 100,000 clones, 95% occurring once. The sequencing input was T cells isolated from PBMCs. These receptors were taken from a human donor in good health.

The chain recombines TRBV28 with TRBJ1-2; 7 bases map to TRBD1. V trimming: 5 bases; J trimming: 0 bases; junction bases outside the gene matches: 12. From germline, CDR1 is MDHEN and CDR2 SYDVKM. CDR3 length: 17 amino acids. CDR3 bases: TGTGCCAGCAGTGGGGGGCTTGGGACAGACTCTAACTATGGCTACACCTTC. Amino acids: CASSGGLGTDSNYGYTF.

This chain connects TRBV15 to TRBJ1-1; 7 bases are a match to TRBD1. Trimming at V came to 1 base and at J to 2 bases, leaving 4 bases not matched to a gene. The CDR3 is 15 amino acids. Germline V gene data show CDR1 as LNHNV and CDR2 as YYDKDF (reference sequence). CDR3 sequence: CATSRGDSKNTEAFF. In nucleotides, the CDR3 is TGTGCCACCAGCAGAGGGGACAGCAAAAACACTGAAGCTTTCTTT.

This chain connects TRBV7-9 to TRBJ1-1; no clear D. CDR3 length equals 12 residues. CDR1 is SEHNR and CDR2 is FQNEAQ in the germline V gene (reference sequence). Trimming removed 0 bases from V and 6 bases from J, with 5 bases in between. The CDR3 reads CASSLAVAEAFF. DNA of the CDR3: TGTGCCAGCAGCTTAGCCGTCGCTGAAGCTTTCTTT.

The V and J genes are TRBV13 and TRBJ1-1; 10 bases align to TRBD1. Unmatched junction bases numbered 4, after V lost 4 bases and J lost 2 bases. The CDR3 covers 15 residues. Per germline, CDR1 PRHDT and CDR2 FYEKMQ (reference sequence). The CDR3 loop reads CASSSRDRGNTEAFF. CDR3 bases: TGTGCCAGCAGCTCCCGGGACAGGGGAAACACTGAAGCTTTCTTT.

The rearrangement joins TRBV18 to TRBJ2-3, with 8 bases fitting TRBD1. Germline trimming cut 3 bases from V and 2 bases from J; bases unmatched to any gene: 4. Germline values: CDR1 KGHSH, CDR2 LQKENI. The CDR3 contains 15 residues. The CDR3: CASSPTGGTTDTQYF. CDR3 DNA sequence: TGTGCCAGCTCACCCACAGGGGGGACCACAGATACGCAGTATTTT. The variable domain in full, completed from reference TRBV18 and TRBJ2-3, reads NAGVMQNPRHLVRRRGQEARLRCSPMKGHSHVYWYRQLPEEGLKFMVYLQKENIIDESGMPKERFSAEFPKEGPSILRIQQVVRGDSAAYFCASSPTGGTTDTQYFGPGTRLTVL.

This clone was seen once. V usage is TRBV11-1 and J usage is TRBJ2-7; 12 bases are shared with TRBD1. Germline lookup yields CDR1 SGHAT and CDR2 FQDESV (reference sequence). The CDR3 loop spans 15 amino acids. V lost 5 bases, J lost 2 bases, and 4 bases stayed unmatched. The CDR3 nucleotides are TGTGCCAGCAGCCGAGGGACAGGGGGCGCCTACGAGCAGTACTTC. This translates into CASSRGTGGAYEQYF.

This clone was counted ten times or more. The chain has TRBV10-3 and TRBJ1-1, with TRBD1 identical over 8 bases. V was clipped by 2 bases and J by 1 base; unmatched bases: 6. The CDR3 loop spans 16 amino acids. Germline CDR1 ENHRY, CDR2 SYGVKD. The CDR3 sequence is CAISEGQGGKNTEAFF. In DNA form, the CDR3 reads TGTGCCATCAGTGAGGGACAGGGCGGGAAGAACACTGAAGCTTTCTTT.

The rearrangement joins TRBV10-2 to TRBJ2-5; 7 nucleotides line up with TRBD2. Per germline, CDR1 WSHSY and CDR2 SAAADI. The CDR3 sequence is 15 residues long. CDR3 region: CPRSLGTKREKTQYF. As DNA, the CDR3 is TGCCCCCGGAGCCTCGGGACTAAAAGGGAAAAGACCCAGTACTTC.

This sequence joins TRBV9 and TRBJ2-5; TRBD2 is a possible D gene (5 bases). CDR3 length: 15 amino acids. Trimming pared 2 bases from V and 2 bases from J, leaving 13 bases between. The germline V gene has CDR1 SGDLS and CDR2 YYNGEE. CDR3 protein: CASSVSGKPQETQYF. Here the CDR3 DNA reads TGTGCCAGCAGCGTCTCGGGGAAACCTCAAGAGACCCAGTACTTC.